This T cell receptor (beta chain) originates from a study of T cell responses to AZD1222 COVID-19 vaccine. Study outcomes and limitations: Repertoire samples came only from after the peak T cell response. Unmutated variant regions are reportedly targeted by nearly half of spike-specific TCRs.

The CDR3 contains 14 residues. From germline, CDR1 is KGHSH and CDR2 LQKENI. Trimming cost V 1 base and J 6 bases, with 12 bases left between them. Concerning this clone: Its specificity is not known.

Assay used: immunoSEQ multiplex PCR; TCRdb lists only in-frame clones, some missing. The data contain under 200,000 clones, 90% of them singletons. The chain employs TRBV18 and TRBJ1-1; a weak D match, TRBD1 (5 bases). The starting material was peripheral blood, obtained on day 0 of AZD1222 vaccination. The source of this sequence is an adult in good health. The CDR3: CASSPQGTISEAFF. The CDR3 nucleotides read TGTGCCAGCTCACCACAAGGGACGATTTCTGAAGCTTTCTTT.